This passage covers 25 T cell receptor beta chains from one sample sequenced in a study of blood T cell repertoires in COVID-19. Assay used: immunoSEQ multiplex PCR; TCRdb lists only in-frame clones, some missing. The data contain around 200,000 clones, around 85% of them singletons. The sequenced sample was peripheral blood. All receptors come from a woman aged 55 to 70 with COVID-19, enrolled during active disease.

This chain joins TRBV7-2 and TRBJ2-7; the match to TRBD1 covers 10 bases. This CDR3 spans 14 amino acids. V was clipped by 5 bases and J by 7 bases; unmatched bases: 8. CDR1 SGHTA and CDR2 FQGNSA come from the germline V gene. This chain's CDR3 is CASSVDRGRGEQYF. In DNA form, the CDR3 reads TGTGCCAGCAGCGTCGACAGGGGGCGAGGGGAGCAGTACTTC. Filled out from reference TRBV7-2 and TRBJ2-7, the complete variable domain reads GAGVSQSPSNKVTEKGKDVELRCDPISGHTALYWYRQSLGQGLEFLIYFQGNSAPDKSGLPSDRFSAERTGGSVSTLTIQRTQQEDSAVYLCASSVDRGRGEQYFGPGTRLTVT.

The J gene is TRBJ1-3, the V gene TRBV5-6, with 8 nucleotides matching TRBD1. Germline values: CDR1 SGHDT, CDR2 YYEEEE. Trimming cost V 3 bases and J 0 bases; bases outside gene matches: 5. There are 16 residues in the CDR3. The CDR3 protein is CASSWDRLSSGNTIYF. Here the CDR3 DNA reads TGTGCCAGCAGCTGGGACAGGCTTAGCTCTGGAAACACCATATATTTT.

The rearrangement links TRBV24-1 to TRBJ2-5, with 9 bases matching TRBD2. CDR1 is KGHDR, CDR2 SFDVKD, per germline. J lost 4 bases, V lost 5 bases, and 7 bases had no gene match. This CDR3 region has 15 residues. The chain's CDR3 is CATSGRREGRETQYF. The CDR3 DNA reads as TGTGCCACCAGTGGAAGGCGGGAGGGCCGAGAGACCCAGTACTTC.

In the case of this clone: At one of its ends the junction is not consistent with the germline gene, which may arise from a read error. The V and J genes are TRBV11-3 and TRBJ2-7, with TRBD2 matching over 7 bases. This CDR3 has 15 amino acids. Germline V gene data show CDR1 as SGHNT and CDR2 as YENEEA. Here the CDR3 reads CASSLDTSAAYEQYF. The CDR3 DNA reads TGTGCCAGCAGCCTAGATACTAGCGCCGCCTACGAGCAGTACTTC.

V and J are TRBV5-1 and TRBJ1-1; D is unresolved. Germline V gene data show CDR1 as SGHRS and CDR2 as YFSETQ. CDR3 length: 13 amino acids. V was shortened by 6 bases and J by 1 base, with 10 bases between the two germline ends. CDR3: CASMWGGNTEAFF. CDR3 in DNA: TGCGCCAGCATGTGGGGAGGGAACACTGAAGCTTTCTTT.

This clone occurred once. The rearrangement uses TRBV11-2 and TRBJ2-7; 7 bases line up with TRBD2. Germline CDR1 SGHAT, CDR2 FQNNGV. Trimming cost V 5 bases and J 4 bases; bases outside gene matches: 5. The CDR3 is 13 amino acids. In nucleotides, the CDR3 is TGTGCCAGCAGCCGGCGGGAGTGGTACGAGCAGTACTTC. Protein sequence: CASSRREWYEQYF.

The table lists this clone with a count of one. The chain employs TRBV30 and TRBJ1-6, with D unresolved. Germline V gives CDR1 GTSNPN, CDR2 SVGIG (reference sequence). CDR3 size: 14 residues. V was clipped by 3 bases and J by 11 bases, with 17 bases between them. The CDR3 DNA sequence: TGTGCCTGGAGGGACCCGGGATCAATCACACCCCTCCACTTT. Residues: CAWRDPGSITPLHF.

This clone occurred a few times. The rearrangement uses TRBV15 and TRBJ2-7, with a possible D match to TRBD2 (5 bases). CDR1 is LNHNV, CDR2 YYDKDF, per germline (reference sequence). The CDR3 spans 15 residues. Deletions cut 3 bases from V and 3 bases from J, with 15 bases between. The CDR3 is CATSREVGMDYEQYF. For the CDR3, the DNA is TGTGCCACCAGCAGGGAGGTGGGAATGGACTACGAGCAGTACTTC.

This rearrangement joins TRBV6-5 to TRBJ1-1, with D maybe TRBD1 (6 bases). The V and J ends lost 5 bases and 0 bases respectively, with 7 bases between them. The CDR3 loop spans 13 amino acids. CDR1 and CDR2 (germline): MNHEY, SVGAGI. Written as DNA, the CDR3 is TGTGCCAGCAGTAACAGGGTGAACACTGAAGCTTTCTTT. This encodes CASSNRVNTEAFF.

The CDR3: CASSQDQVGGLPGNEQFF. The DNA for the CDR3 is TGTGCCAGCAGCCAAGATCAGGTGGGAGGGCTGCCTGGGAATGAGCAGTTCTTC. This chain joins TRBV3-1 (or the pseudogene TRBV3-2) and TRBJ2-1; 7 bases agree with TRBD2. V lost 0 bases, J lost 7 bases, and 15 bases stayed unmatched. CDR1 and CDR2 from the germline V gene are LGHDT and YNNKEL (reference sequence). The CDR3 is made up of 18 amino acids.

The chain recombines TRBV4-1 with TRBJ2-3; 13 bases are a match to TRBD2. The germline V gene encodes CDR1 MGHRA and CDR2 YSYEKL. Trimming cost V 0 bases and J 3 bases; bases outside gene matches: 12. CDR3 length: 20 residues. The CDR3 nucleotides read TGCGCCAGCAGCCAAGATAGGTCCCGGACTAGCGGGAGAGGAACAGATACGCAGTATTTT. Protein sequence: CASSQDRSRTSGRGTDTQYF.

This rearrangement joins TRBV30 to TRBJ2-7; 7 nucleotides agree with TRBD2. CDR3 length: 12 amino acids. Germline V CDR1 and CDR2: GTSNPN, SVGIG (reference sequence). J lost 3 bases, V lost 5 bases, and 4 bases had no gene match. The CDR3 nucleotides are TGTGCCTGGGAGCGGGATTACTACGAGCAGTACTTC. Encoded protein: CAWERDYYEQYF.

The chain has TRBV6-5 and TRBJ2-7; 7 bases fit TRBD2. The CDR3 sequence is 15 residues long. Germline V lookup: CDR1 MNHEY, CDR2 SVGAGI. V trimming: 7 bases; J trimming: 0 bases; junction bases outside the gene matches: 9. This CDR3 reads CASITSVASSYEQYF. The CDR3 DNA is TGTGCCAGCATTACTAGCGTCGCGAGCTCCTACGAGCAGTACTTC.

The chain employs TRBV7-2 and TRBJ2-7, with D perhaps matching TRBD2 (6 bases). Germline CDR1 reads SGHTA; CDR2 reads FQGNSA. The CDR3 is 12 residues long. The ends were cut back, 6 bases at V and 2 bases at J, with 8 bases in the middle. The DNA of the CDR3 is TGTGCCAGCAGTATAGCGGCCTACGAGCAGTACTTC. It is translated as CASSIAAYEQYF.

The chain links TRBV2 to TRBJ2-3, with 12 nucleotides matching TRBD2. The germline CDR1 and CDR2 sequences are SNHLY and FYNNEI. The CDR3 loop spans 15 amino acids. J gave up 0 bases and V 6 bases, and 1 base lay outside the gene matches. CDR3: CASRTSGSSTDTQYF. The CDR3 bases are TGTGCCAGCAGGACTAGCGGGAGTAGCACAGATACGCAGTATTTT.

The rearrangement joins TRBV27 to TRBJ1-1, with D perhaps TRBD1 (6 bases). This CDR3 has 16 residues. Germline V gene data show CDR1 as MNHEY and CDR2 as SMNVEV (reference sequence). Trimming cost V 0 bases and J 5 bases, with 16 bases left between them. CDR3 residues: CASSLSSGAGGTEAFF. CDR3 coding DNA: TGTGCCAGCAGTTTATCATCGGGGGCGGGAGGGACTGAAGCTTTCTTT.

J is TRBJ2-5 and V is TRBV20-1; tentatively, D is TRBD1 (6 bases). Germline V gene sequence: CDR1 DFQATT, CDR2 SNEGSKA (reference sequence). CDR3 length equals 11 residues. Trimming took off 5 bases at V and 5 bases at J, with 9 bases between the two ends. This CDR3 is CSAVTGETQYF. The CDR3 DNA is TGCAGTGCTGTTACAGGGGAGACCCAGTACTTC.

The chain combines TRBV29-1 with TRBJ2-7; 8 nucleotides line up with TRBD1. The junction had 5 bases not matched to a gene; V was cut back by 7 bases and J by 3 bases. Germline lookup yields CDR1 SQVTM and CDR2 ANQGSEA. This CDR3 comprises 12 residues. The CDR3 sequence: CSAGQGNYEQYF. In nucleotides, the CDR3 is TGCAGCGCCGGACAGGGTAACTACGAGCAGTACTTC.

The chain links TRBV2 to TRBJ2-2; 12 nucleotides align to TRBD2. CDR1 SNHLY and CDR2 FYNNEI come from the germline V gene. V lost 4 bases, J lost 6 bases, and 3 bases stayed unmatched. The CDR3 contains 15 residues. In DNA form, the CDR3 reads TGTGCCAGCAGTGCGACTAGCGGGAGATCCGGGGAGCTGTTTTTT. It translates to CASSATSGRSGELFF.

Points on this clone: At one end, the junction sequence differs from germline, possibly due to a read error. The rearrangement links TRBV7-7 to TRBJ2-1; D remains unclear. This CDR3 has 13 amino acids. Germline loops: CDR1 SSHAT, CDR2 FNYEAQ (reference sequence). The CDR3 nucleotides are TGTGCTAGCAGCTTAAACACAAACAATGAGCAGTTCTTC. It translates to CASSLNTNNEQFF.

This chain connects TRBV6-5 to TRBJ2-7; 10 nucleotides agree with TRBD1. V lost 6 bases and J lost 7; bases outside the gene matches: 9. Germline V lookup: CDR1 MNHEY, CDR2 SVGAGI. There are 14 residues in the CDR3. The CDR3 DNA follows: TGTGCCAGCAGGAGCGGGACAGGGGCGTTTGAGCAGTACTTC. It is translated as CASRSGTGAFEQYF.

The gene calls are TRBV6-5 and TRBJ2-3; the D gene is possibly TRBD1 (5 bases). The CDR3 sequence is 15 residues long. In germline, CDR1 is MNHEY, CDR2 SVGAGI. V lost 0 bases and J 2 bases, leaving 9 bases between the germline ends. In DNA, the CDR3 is TGTGCCAGCAGTTACTCCCCAGGGAACACAGATACGCAGTATTTT. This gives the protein CASSYSPGNTDTQYF.

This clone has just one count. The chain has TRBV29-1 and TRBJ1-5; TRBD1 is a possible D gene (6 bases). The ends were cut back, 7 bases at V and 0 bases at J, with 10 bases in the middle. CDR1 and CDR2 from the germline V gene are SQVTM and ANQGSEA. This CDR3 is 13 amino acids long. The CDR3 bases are TGCAGCGGGGCGACAGGTAGCAATCAGCCCCAGCATTTT. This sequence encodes CSGATGSNQPQHF.

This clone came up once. The CDR3 coding sequence is TGCAGCGTTGAACGCGGCAGATACGAGCAGTACTTC. It is translated as CSVERGRYEQYF. The J gene is TRBJ2-7, the V gene TRBV29-1; D call uncertain. V was shortened by 2 bases and J by 4 bases, with 9 bases between the two germline ends. The length of the CDR3 is 12 residues. In germline, CDR1 is SQVTM, CDR2 ANQGSEA.

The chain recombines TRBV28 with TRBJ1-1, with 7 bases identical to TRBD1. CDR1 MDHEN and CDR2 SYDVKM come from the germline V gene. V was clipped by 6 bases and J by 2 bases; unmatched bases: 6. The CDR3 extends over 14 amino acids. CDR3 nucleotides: TGTGCCAGCAGACGACAGGGACGAAACACTGAAGCTTTCTTT. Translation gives CASRRQGRNTEAFF.